Below, 29 T cell receptor beta chains from the same sample are listed, as sequenced in a study of cytomegalovirus exposure and HLA in healthy donors. PCR was performed using 60 Vbeta and 13 Jbeta primers. Profiled with immunoSEQ multiplex PCR; TCRdb holds only in-frame clones, not every one. Of some 180,000 clones listed, 80% are singletons. Material: PBMCs. The receptors stem from a woman between 25 and 40 years old in good health and CMV-seronegative.

A word on this clone: Other DNA sequences within the sample encode an identical CDR3. This chain joins TRBV5-1 and TRBJ1-1; D call uncertain. This CDR3 is 14 amino acids long. With 0 bases removed from V and 2 bases from J, the gap between germline ends came to 8 bases. Looked up from germline, CDR1 is SGHRS and CDR2 is YFSETQ. The CDR3 DNA is TGCGCCAGCAGCTTGGGGACTGGAAACACTGAAGCTTTCTTT. This codes for CASSLGTGNTEAFF. Filled out from reference TRBV5-1 and TRBJ1-1, the complete variable domain reads KAGVTQTPRYLIKTRGQQVTLSCSPISGHRSVSWYQQTPGQGLQFLFEYFSETQRNKGNFPGRFSGRQFSNSRSEMNVSTLELGDSALYLCASSLGTGNTEAFFGQGTRLTVV.

The CDR3 loop is CAGTYRGPRWNSYNEQFF. The CDR3 bases are TGCGCCGGGACCTACAGGGGCCCCCGATGGAACTCCTACAATGAGCAGTTCTTC. The V call is TRBV5-1, the J call TRBJ2-1; 7 bases are a match to TRBD1. The germline CDR1 and CDR2 sequences are SGHRS and YFSETQ. J lost 0 bases, V lost 10 bases, and 19 bases had no gene match. The CDR3 is 18 amino acids. The full variable domain, rest sourced from reference TRBV5-1 and TRBJ2-1, is KAGVTQTPRYLIKTRGQQVTLSCSPISGHRSVSWYQQTPGQGLQFLFEYFSETQRNKGNFPGRFSGRQFSNSRSEMNVSTLELGDSALYLCAGTYRGPRWNSYNEQFFGPGTRLTVL.

This clone was picked up a small number of times. V usage is TRBV6-5 and J usage is TRBJ2-7; D possibly corresponds to TRBD1 (6 bases). V was trimmed by 7 bases and J by 2 bases, leaving 12 bases between them. The CDR3 runs 13 residues. Per germline, CDR1 MNHEY and CDR2 SVGAGI. The CDR3: CASTAGVPYEQYF. In DNA form, the CDR3 reads TGTGCCAGCACGGCAGGGGTCCCCTACGAGCAGTACTTC.

This rearrangement joins TRBV2 to TRBJ2-3, with D perhaps matching TRBD1 (5 bases). There are 14 residues in the CDR3. Deletions cut 7 bases from V and 0 bases from J, with 11 bases between. Germline values: CDR1 SNHLY, CDR2 FYNNEI. This chain's CDR3 is CASTLGASTDTQYF. The CDR3 DNA reads TGTGCCAGCACCCTTGGGGCTAGCACAGATACGCAGTATTTT.

The table lists this clone with a few counts. The chain combines TRBV6-1 with TRBJ1-6, with 8 bases aligning to TRBD1. The V and J ends lost 6 bases and 8 bases, in that order; junction bases with no gene match: 6. The germline V gene has CDR1 MNHNS and CDR2 SASEGT. The CDR3 is made up of 14 amino acids. The CDR3 loop reads CASRADRGHSPLHF. The CDR3, as DNA: TGTGCCAGCAGAGCTGACAGGGGACATTCACCCCTCCACTTT.

The chain couples TRBV29-1 to TRBJ1-2; D is possibly TRBD1 (6 bases). CDR1 and CDR2 from the germline V gene are SQVTM and ANQGSEA. This CDR3 is 12 amino acids long. V lost 1 base and J 7 bases, leaving 10 bases between the germline ends. The chain's CDR3 is CSVEAGGAGYTF. The CDR3 region has the DNA TGCAGCGTTGAAGCGGGGGGGGCTGGCTACACCTTC.

The chain combines TRBV30 with TRBJ1-1, with 9 positions matching TRBD1. Trimming cost V 2 bases and J 6 bases; bases outside gene matches: 7. The CDR3 is 14 amino acids. The germline gives CDR1 GTSNPN, CDR2 SVGIG (reference sequence). DNA of the CDR3: TGTGCCTGGAGTAACAGGGGGCTTCGGGCTGAAGCTTTCTTT. Translation gives CAWSNRGLRAEAFF.

The V call is TRBV6-5, the J call TRBJ1-2; D is uncertain. The CDR3 sequence is 14 residues long. V dropped 5 bases and J dropped 8 bases, with 18 bases sitting between them. The germline V gene encodes CDR1 MNHEY and CDR2 SVGAGI. CDR3 region: CASSRPGSSGGYTF. The CDR3 DNA reads as TGTGCCAGCAGTCGTCCGGGCTCTTCGGGGGGCTACACCTTC.

The chain joins TRBV5-4 to TRBJ1-1; TRBD1 agrees at 8 bases. The germline V gene encodes CDR1 SGHNT and CDR2 YYREEE (reference sequence). CDR3 size: 15 residues. V shed 4 bases and J 1 base; nucleotides not matched to a gene: 6. This chain's CDR3 is CASSPTGQGNTEAFF. Written as DNA, the CDR3 is TGTGCCAGCAGCCCTACTGGACAGGGGAACACTGAAGCTTTCTTT.

The CDR3 coding sequence is TGTGCTAGTGGTTTGGTACTTTGGAGAGGACAGGGAGGAAACACCATATATTTT. Protein sequence: CASGLVLWRGQGGNTIYF. The rearrangement links TRBV12-5 to TRBJ1-3; 8 bases match TRBD1. The CDR3 spans 18 residues. With 0 bases clipped from V and 4 bases from J, the junction kept 11 bases outside the gene matches. The germline gives CDR1 LGHNT, CDR2 FRNRAP.

The chain carries TRBV5-1 and TRBJ1-2, with 7 bases aligning to TRBD1. Looked up from germline, CDR1 is SGHRS and CDR2 is YFSETQ. V lost 0 bases to trimming and J lost 1 base; unmatched junction nucleotides: 12. This CDR3 spans 18 amino acids. CDR3 region: CASSLETPGTAFNYGYTF. The CDR3 bases are TGCGCCAGCAGCTTGGAGACACCCGGGACAGCTTTTAACTATGGCTACACCTTC.

This clone was picked up one time. The chain carries TRBV6-5 and TRBJ1-1, with 7 nucleotides matching TRBD1. The CDR3 totals 15 residues. J was trimmed by 0 bases and V by 7 bases; bases with no gene match: 8. Germline CDR1 MNHEY, CDR2 SVGAGI. This CDR3 reads CASKRTGALNTEAFF. Here the CDR3 DNA reads TGTGCCAGCAAACGGACAGGCGCTTTGAACACTGAAGCTTTCTTT.

The chain has TRBV9 and TRBJ2-1, with TRBD2 matching 9 bases. The CDR3 is made up of 17 amino acids. Germline-derived CDR1 and CDR2 are SGDLS and YYNGEE. J was trimmed by 2 bases and V by 4 bases; bases with no gene match: 10. CDR3 residues: CASSPRVAGGPYNEQFF. In DNA form, the CDR3 reads TGTGCCAGCAGCCCAAGGGTCGCGGGGGGGCCCTACAATGAGCAGTTCTTC.

This clone was seen only once. The chain is built from TRBV30 and TRBJ2-4; 7 bases map to TRBD1. Germline CDR1 and CDR2: GTSNPN and SVGIG (reference sequence). The CDR3 is 14 amino acids. V lost 8 bases, J lost 8 bases, and 15 bases stayed unmatched. The DNA for the CDR3 is TGTGCCGCCTCCGAGGACAGGCGGACGGACATTCAGTACTTC. It codes for CAASEDRRTDIQYF.

The rearrangement links TRBV6-6 to TRBJ1-2; 11 bases are a match to TRBD1. The V segment lost 10 bases and the J segment 7 bases; nucleotides outside the gene matches: 8. Germline values: CDR1 MNHNY, CDR2 SVGAGI (reference sequence). CDR3 length equals 13 residues. This CDR3 is CAIMGQGVGGYTF. The CDR3 DNA is TGTGCCATTATGGGACAGGGGGTGGGTGGCTACACCTTC.

The V and J genes are TRBV7-4 and TRBJ1-6; D is unresolved. The germline CDR1 and CDR2 sequences are SGHVT and SQSDAQ. Trimming took 8 bases from V and 9 from J, leaving 20 bases between them. This CDR3 spans 15 amino acids. CDR3 coding DNA: TGTGCCAGCCTTTATAAAGGCTGGAGAGGTTCACCCCTCCACTTT. Its protein is CASLYKGWRGSPLHF.

The genes are TRBV20-1 and TRBJ1-2; D not certain. Trimming took 2 bases from V and 6 from J, leaving 7 bases between them. The germline V gene has CDR1 DFQATT and CDR2 SNEGSKA (reference sequence). The CDR3 runs 11 residues. This chain's CDR3 is CSARRRDGYTF. The CDR3 nucleotides are TGCAGTGCTAGAAGGAGGGATGGCTACACCTTC.

The chain carries TRBV2 and TRBJ2-3, with TRBD1 identical over 7 bases. Germline V gene sequence: CDR1 SNHLY, CDR2 FYNNEI. CDR3 length equals 18 residues. The ends lost 8 bases at V and 0 bases at J; junction bases unmatched: 17. In DNA, the CDR3 is TGTGCCAGCGCCGGGACAGCCCGTTCCTCGTTCAGCACAGATACGCAGTATTTT. The encoded protein is CASAGTARSSFSTDTQYF.

The chain has TRBV30 and TRBJ2-7; tentative D call: TRBD2 (5 bases). CDR3 length: 14 amino acids. In germline, CDR1 is GTSNPN, CDR2 SVGIG (reference sequence). Trimming took 1 base from V and 0 from J, leaving 10 bases between them. DNA for the CDR3: TGTGCCTGGAGTGGAGGGCTAGTCTCCTACGAGCAGTACTTC. Its translation: CAWSGGLVSYEQYF.

This chain uses TRBV4-3 with TRBJ1-5; D not resolved. CDR1 LGHNA and CDR2 YSLEER come from the germline V gene. The CDR3 has 15 residues. Trimming cost V 6 bases and J 2 bases, with 14 bases left between them. CDR3 nucleotide sequence: TGCGCCAGCAGAAGTTCATACCGGGGCAATCAGCCCCAGCATTTT. It codes for CASRSSYRGNQPQHF.

This rearrangement joins TRBV11-3 to TRBJ2-3, with 9 bases matching TRBD1. The CDR3 covers 18 residues. Per the germline V gene, CDR1 is SGHNT and CDR2 is YENEEA. The J segment lost 0 bases and the V segment lost 1 base, leaving 8 bases of the junction unmatched. The DNA for the CDR3 is TGTGCCAGCAGCTTAGGGGACAGGGCGTCCGCTAGCACAGATACGCAGTATTTT. This codes for CASSLGDRASASTDTQYF. Supplemented by reference TRBV11-3 and TRBJ2-3, the full variable domain reads EAGVVQSPRYKIIEKKQPVAFWCNPISGHNTLYWYLQNLGQGPELLIRYENEEAVDDSQLPKDRFSAERLKGVDSTLKIQPAELGDSAVYLCASSLGDRASASTDTQYFGPGTRLTVL.

Only a few counts were recorded for this clone. The V and J genes are TRBV6-4 and TRBJ2-1, with D perhaps matching TRBD2 (7 bases). Trimming removed 3 bases from V and 5 bases from J, with 17 bases in between. Germline CDR1 is MRHNA and CDR2 is SNTAGT. This CDR3 region has 16 residues. The CDR3 reads CASSEMAGAANNEQFF. The DNA for the CDR3 is TGTGCCAGCAGTGAGATGGCGGGGGCCGCTAACAATGAGCAGTTCTTC.

The genes are TRBV7-6 and TRBJ2-7, with 7 bases matching TRBD2. From germline, CDR1 is SGHVS and CDR2 FNYEAQ. The length of the CDR3 is 16 residues. Trimming cost V 0 bases and J 4 bases; bases outside gene matches: 9. The CDR3: CASSLAASGVIYEQYF. In DNA, the CDR3 is TGTGCCAGCAGCTTAGCCGCGAGCGGGGTGATTTACGAGCAGTACTTC.

The chain joins TRBV7-9 to TRBJ2-2; 8 bases line up with TRBD1. Germline V gives CDR1 SEHNR, CDR2 FQNEAQ (reference sequence). This CDR3 has 14 amino acids. V shed 6 bases and J 7 bases; nucleotides not matched to a gene: 7. The CDR3 region has the DNA TGTGCCAGCAGGACAGGGGCTCAGGGCGGGGAGCTGTTTTTT. It yields the protein CASRTGAQGGELFF. Looking up the rest from reference TRBV7-9 and TRBJ2-2 gives the full variable domain: DTGVSQNPRHKITKRGQNVTFRCDPISEHNRLYWYRQTLGQGPEFLTYFQNEAQLEKSRLLSDRFSAERPKGSFSTLEIQRTEQGDSAMYLCASRTGAQGGELFFGEGSRLTVL.

This chain links TRBV4-1 with TRBJ2-2, with 8 bases fitting TRBD2. The trim removed 3 bases at V and 7 bases at J, leaving 4 bases unmatched. The CDR3 sequence is 14 residues long. Germline CDR1 MGHRA, CDR2 YSYEKL. CDR3 amino acids: CASSQPGGHGELFF. CDR3 bases: TGCGCCAGCAGCCAGCCGGGGGGGCACGGGGAGCTGTTTTTT.

V gene TRBV6-4 combines with J gene TRBJ2-7; D unresolved. The CDR3 has 13 residues. V was shortened by 3 bases and J by 1 base, with 7 bases between the two germline ends. The germline CDR1 and CDR2 sequences are MRHNA and SNTAGT. In DNA form, the CDR3 reads TGTGCCAGCAGTGAGGAGACTTCCTACGAGCAGTACTTC. Translated, it gives CASSEETSYEQYF.

This chain joins TRBV30 and TRBJ2-5, with 8 bases fitting TRBD2. The closer fit of TRBJ2-7 to the DNA end suggests the J call may be wrong. Germline CDR1 reads GTSNPN; CDR2 reads SVGIG (reference sequence). This CDR3 contains 12 residues. The CDR3 nucleotides are TGTGCCTGGAGCGGGGGGGGGTACGAGCAGTACTTC. It codes for CAWSGGGYEQYF.

This clone was observed a few times. The rearrangement uses TRBV11-2 and TRBJ2-1; D not certain. Germline V gene lookup returns CDR1 SGHAT and CDR2 FQNNGV. The CDR3 covers 14 residues. Trimming took off 1 base at V and 6 bases at J, with 10 bases between the two ends. The CDR3 loop reads CASSLVPWSNEQFF. The CDR3 nucleotides read TGTGCCAGCAGCTTAGTCCCCTGGAGCAATGAGCAGTTCTTC.

The CDR3 nucleotides are TGTGCCAGCAGTCGCCACCGGGACAGTGATGAAAAACTGTTTTTT. Its translation: CASSRHRDSDEKLFF. This chain connects TRBV6-5 to TRBJ1-4; 7 bases align to TRBD1. Germline V gene data show CDR1 as MNHEY and CDR2 as SVGAGI. J was trimmed by 6 bases and V by 5 bases; bases with no gene match: 9. The length of the CDR3 is 15 residues.